Following are 24 T cell receptor beta chains from one sample sequenced in a study of shared clonotypes between healthy human individuals. Measured with immunoSEQ multiplex PCR; TCRdb has only the in-frame clones, and not every one. The sample shows about 480,000 clones, about three quarters of them seen only once. Sequencing was done on a sample of PBMCs. These receptors were obtained from a woman aged 40 to 50 in good health. Some clones in this sample may be carry-over from other donors' samples.

The J gene is TRBJ2-1, the V gene TRBV14; TRBD2 matches at 14 bases. Germline V CDR1 and CDR2: SGHDN, FVKESK. V shed 1 base and J 8 bases; nucleotides not matched to a gene: 4. The CDR3 runs to 16 residues. The CDR3 region has the DNA TGTGCCAGCAGCCAAGCCCGGGGACTAGCGGGAGATGAGCAGTTCTTC. It is translated as CASSQARGLAGDEQFF.

This clone occurred once. The gene calls are TRBV29-1 and TRBJ2-1; 13 nucleotides match TRBD2. Trimming at V came to 5 bases and at J to 8 bases, leaving 6 bases not matched to a gene. The CDR3 totals 14 residues. CDR1 SQVTM and CDR2 ANQGSEA come from the germline V gene. The DNA of the CDR3 is TGCAGCGTTCGGACTAGCGGGAGTTCACATGAGCAGTTCTTC. This gives the protein CSVRTSGSSHEQFF.

The chain has TRBV9 and TRBJ2-1; 8 positions agree with TRBD1. V gave up 1 base and J gave up 8 bases; unmatched junction bases: 8. The length of the CDR3 is 15 residues. In germline, CDR1 is SGDLS, CDR2 YYNGEE. The CDR3 loop reads CASSVNGQGLHEQFF. The CDR3 region has the DNA TGTGCCAGCAGCGTAAACGGACAGGGACTCCATGAGCAGTTCTTC.

The chain recombines TRBV28 with TRBJ2-7; D is unresolved. The CDR3 extends over 14 amino acids. The V and J ends lost 4 bases and 6 bases respectively, with 16 bases between them. The germline V gene has CDR1 MDHEN and CDR2 SYDVKM. CDR3 sequence reads: CASSSPSGYREQYF. In DNA form, the CDR3 reads TGTGCCAGCAGTTCTCCTTCTGGCTACCGCGAGCAGTACTTC.

The chain carries TRBV18 and TRBJ2-2, with a possible D match to TRBD2 (6 bases). This CDR3 is 19 amino acids long. Trimming removed 6 bases from V and 3 bases from J, with 26 bases in between. In germline, CDR1 is KGHSH, CDR2 LQKENI. CDR3 sequence: CASSPKSGSPAEDTGELFF. The CDR3 coding sequence is TGTGCCAGCTCGCCAAAAAGCGGGTCCCCAGCGGAGGACACCGGGGAGCTGTTTTTT.

The J gene is TRBJ2-6, the V gene TRBV7-3; 9 bases fit TRBD1. V lost 5 bases to trimming and J lost 4 bases; unmatched junction nucleotides: 6. Germline CDR1 reads SGHTA; CDR2 reads FQGTGA. This CDR3 is 16 amino acids long. CDR3 coding DNA: TGTGCCAGCAGCCCCCGACAGGGGGACGGGGCCAACGTCCTGACTTTC. Translated, it gives CASSPRQGDGANVLTF.

The chain recombines TRBV29-1 with TRBJ2-7; a weak D match, TRBD1 (5 bases). The CDR3 contains 13 residues. Trimming took off 5 bases at V and 3 bases at J, with 14 bases between the two ends. The germline gives CDR1 SQVTM, CDR2 ANQGSEA. The CDR3: CSVFLDTNYEQYF. The CDR3 DNA is TGCAGCGTTTTTTTGGACACGAACTACGAGCAGTACTTC.

The V and J genes are TRBV5-6 and TRBJ1-4; D is undetermined. Germline CDR1 SGHDT, CDR2 YYEEEE. Trimming took 4 bases from V and 8 from J, leaving 9 bases between them. The CDR3 has 12 residues. As DNA, the CDR3 is TGTGCCAGCAGCGCTGAAGAAGAAAAACTGTTTTTT. Translated, it gives CASSAEEEKLFF.

This clone was observed a few times. This CDR3 reads CATSRETWNTGELFF. In nucleotides, the CDR3 is TGTGCCACCAGCAGAGAGACGTGGAACACCGGGGAGCTGTTTTTT. J is TRBJ2-2 and V is TRBV15; D uncertain. Germline V gene data show CDR1 as LNHNV and CDR2 as YYDKDF (reference sequence). The CDR3 runs to 15 residues. Deletions cut 0 bases from V and 1 base from J, with 6 bases between. Complete variable domain (other parts from reference TRBV15 and TRBJ2-2): DAMVIQNPRYQVTQFGKPVTLSCSQTLNHNVMYWYQQKSSQAPKLLFHYYDKDFNNEADTPDNFQSRRPNTSFCFLDIRSPGLGDTAMYLCATSRETWNTGELFFGEGSRLTVL.

The chain uses TRBV27 and TRBJ1-2; 7 positions agree with TRBD1. V lost 5 bases to trimming and J lost 8 bases; unmatched junction nucleotides: 8. The CDR3 totals 13 residues. Germline CDR1 is MNHEY and CDR2 is SMNVEV (reference sequence). CDR3 sequence: CASSNRGAGGYTF. CDR3 sequence (DNA): TGTGCCAGCAGTAACAGGGGCGCAGGGGGCTACACCTTC.

The chain links TRBV5-4 to TRBJ1-1; 9 nucleotides line up with TRBD1. This CDR3 comprises 14 residues. From germline, CDR1 is SGHNT and CDR2 YYREEE (reference sequence). V dropped 4 bases and J dropped 3; count of bases not matched to a gene: 4. The CDR3 bases are TGTGCCAGCAGCATGGACAGGGGAGACACTGAAGCTTTCTTT. Encoded protein: CASSMDRGDTEAFF.

The chain carries TRBV7-2 and TRBJ2-7, with 10 bases matching TRBD1. V gave up 1 base and J gave up 6 bases; unmatched junction bases: 3. Germline lookup yields CDR1 SGHTA and CDR2 FQGNSA. The CDR3 loop spans 14 amino acids. CDR3 sequence reads: CASSLGGQGLEQYF. The CDR3 DNA follows: TGTGCCAGCAGCTTAGGGGGACAGGGGCTCGAGCAGTACTTC.

The rearrangement joins TRBV7-9 to TRBJ2-2; D unclear. CDR3 length: 12 residues. Trimming cost V 1 base and J 7 bases, with 4 bases left between them. Per the germline V gene, CDR1 is SEHNR and CDR2 is FQNEAQ (reference sequence). The CDR3 is CASSLGFGELFF. The CDR3 DNA follows: TGTGCCAGCAGCTTAGGGTTCGGGGAGCTGTTTTTT.

The rearrangement links TRBV28 to TRBJ2-5; TRBD2 matches at 10 bases. The germline V gene encodes CDR1 MDHEN and CDR2 SYDVKM. Unmatched junction bases numbered 10, after V lost 5 bases and J lost 7 bases. The CDR3 covers 15 residues. CDR3 in amino acids: CASSGSSGSRVTQYF. The CDR3, as DNA: TGTGCCAGCAGTGGGTCTAGCGGGAGTCGGGTGACCCAGTACTTC.

The chain is built from TRBV27 and TRBJ2-7; 9 bases are a match to TRBD2. The CDR3 runs 14 residues. Unmatched junction bases numbered 5, after V lost 5 bases and J lost 3 bases. Germline CDR1 and CDR2: MNHEY and SMNVEV (reference sequence). CDR3 nucleotides: TGTGCCAGCAGTCTAGCGGGACTAGTCTACGAGCAGTACTTC. It is translated as CASSLAGLVYEQYF.

Note on this clone: The identical CDR3 is also encoded by other nucleotide sequences in the sample. The chain couples TRBV25-1 to TRBJ2-2; tentative D call: TRBD2 (7 bases). V was cut by 6 bases and J by 0 bases, with 14 bases left in between. The CDR3 consists of 16 residues. CDR1 is MGHDK and CDR2 is SYGVNS in the germline V gene. This CDR3 reads CASRRGGGANTGELFF. CDR3 in DNA: TGTGCCAGCAGGAGGGGCGGGGGCGCGAACACCGGGGAGCTGTTTTTT.

This chain connects TRBV15 to TRBJ1-1; D not resolved. V lost 0 bases and J lost 6, with 11 bases in between. CDR1 is LNHNV and CDR2 is YYDKDF in the germline V gene (reference sequence). This CDR3 has 14 amino acids. The CDR3 nucleotides are TGTGCCACCAGCAGAGATCGAGGCACAGCTGAAGCTTTCTTT. It translates to CATSRDRGTAEAFF.

This sequence joins TRBV2 and TRBJ2-4; D is undetermined. The CDR3 totals 12 residues. CDR1 is SNHLY and CDR2 is FYNNEI in the germline V gene. Trimming cost V 7 bases and J 8 bases, with 12 bases left between them. In nucleotides, the CDR3 is TGTGCCAGCACACGACATTTAGACATTCAGTACTTC. It is translated as CASTRHLDIQYF.

V is TRBV4-2 and J is TRBJ2-7; tentative D call: TRBD2 (5 bases). Trimming shortened V by 0 bases and J by 0 bases, and 9 bases separated the two germline ends. Germline CDR1 is LGHNA and CDR2 is YNFKEQ. The CDR3 length is 15 residues. The CDR3: CASSQEAGTSYEQYF. The CDR3 coding sequence is TGTGCCAGCAGCCAAGAGGCGGGTACCTCCTACGAGCAGTACTTC.

The chain employs TRBV7-2 and TRBJ2-1, with 9 positions matching TRBD2. The CDR3 has 14 amino acids. J gave up 3 bases and V 5 bases, and 2 bases lay outside the gene matches. From germline, CDR1 is SGHTA and CDR2 FQGNSA. The CDR3 DNA follows: TGTGCCAGCAGCCCTAGCGGGGTCTACAATGAGCAGTTCTTC. It yields the protein CASSPSGVYNEQFF.

This clone occurred a few times. The V and J genes are TRBV11-2 and TRBJ1-1, with 9 bases identical to TRBD1. CDR1 SGHAT and CDR2 FQNNGV come from the germline V gene. The CDR3 has 16 amino acids. Trimming at V came to 6 bases and at J to 7 bases, leaving 15 bases not matched to a gene. The CDR3 DNA reads TGTGCCAGCAGACGACTGTTGGGGGGACAGGGTGGTGAAGCTTTCTTT. Protein product: CASRRLLGGQGGEAFF. Together with reference TRBV11-2 and TRBJ1-1, the CDR3 gives the full variable domain: EAGVAQSPRYKIIEKRQSVAFWCNPISGHATLYWYQQILGQGPKLLIQFQNNGVVDDSQLPKDRFSAERLKGVDSTLKIQPAKLEDSAVYLCASRRLLGGQGGEAFFGQGTRLTVV.

The chain employs TRBV30 and TRBJ2-5, with 11 bases that match TRBD2. Germline lookup yields CDR1 GTSNPN and CDR2 SVGIG (reference sequence). Germline trimming cut 1 base from V and 11 bases from J; bases unmatched to any gene: 12. The CDR3 contains 15 residues. The chain's CDR3 is CAWSELAGVLGEQYF. The CDR3 DNA reads as TGTGCCTGGAGTGAACTAGCGGGAGTTCTTGGAGAGCAGTACTTC.

V and J are TRBV15 and TRBJ2-7, with 9 bases that match TRBD1. Germline V lookup: CDR1 LNHNV, CDR2 YYDKDF (reference sequence). The junction had 7 bases not matched to a gene; V was cut back by 2 bases and J by 2 bases. The CDR3 is 16 amino acids. The CDR3 sequence is CATSRPTGTGTYEQYF. CDR3 in DNA: TGTGCCACCAGCAGACCTACCGGGACAGGGACCTACGAGCAGTACTTC.

The chain employs TRBV25-1 and TRBJ1-1; D perhaps matches TRBD1 (5 bases). The CDR3 sequence is 14 residues long. V lost 6 bases and J lost 1, with 12 bases in between. Germline CDR1 and CDR2: MGHDK and SYGVNS. The DNA of the CDR3 is TGTGCCAGCAGGCCGGGTGGGGGGAACACTGAAGCTTTCTTT. Encoded protein: CASRPGGGNTEAFF.